A selection of T cell receptor beta chains follows, all from one sample in a study of early T cells in non-severe SARS-CoV-2 infection. TCRdb called the 5' RACE reads again in MiXCR, with one record for every CDR3 protein. Here the sample spans about 80,000 distinct CDR3 sequences, about 5% being singletons. The sample in question was whole blood, obtained at baseline. These receptors originate from an adult who was a healthcare worker with PCR-confirmed SARS-CoV-2 infection or an uninfected control (not recorded which). CDR3s include the opening cysteine and the closing phenylalanine or tryptophan. D genes are given only for firm matches. Clone size is stated in some rows and not others, as once, few, many or a class when expanded.

D gene	CDR3 length	clone size	J gene	V gene	CDR3 protein	CDR3 DNA
TRBD1	13	-	TRBJ2-1	TRBV20-1	CSPQGSSYNEQFF	TGCAGCCCACAGGGGAGCTCCTACAATGAGCAGTTCTTC
-	17	many	TRBJ2-2	TRBV7-8	CASSLDPTEGDTGELFF	TGTGCCAGCAGCTTAGACCCCACGGAGGGCGACACCGGGGAGCTGTTTTTT
TRBD2	14	-	TRBJ2-1	TRBV29-1	CSAMTSGTYNEQFF	TGCAGCGCTATGACTAGCGGGACCTACAATGAGCAGTTCTTC
-	14	-	TRBJ2-1	TRBV12-3/TRBV12-4	CASTLGGANNEQFF	TGTGCCAGCACCCTGGGGGGGGCTAACAATGAGCAGTTCTTC
-	17	many	TRBJ2-3	TRBV10-3	CAIREWSVLGSTDTQYF	TGTGCCATCCGAGAGTGGTCGGTCCTCGGAAGCACAGATACGCAGTATTTT
-	14	medium-sized	TRBJ2-1	TRBV7-9	CASSLGGSYNEQFF	TGTGCCAGCAGCTTGGGTGGCTCCTACAATGAGCAGTTCTTC
TRBD2	16	many	TRBJ2-1	TRBV29-1	CSVELLGTSGYNEQFF	TGCAGCGTTGAACTTTTGGGGACTAGCGGTTACAATGAGCAGTTCTTC
-	14	many	TRBJ2-2	TRBV28	CASSSLDGAGELFF	TGTGCCAGCAGTTCCCTGGACGGGGCCGGGGAGCTGTTTTTT
TRBD1	16	few	TRBJ2-4	TRBV6-6	CASSFTGEGAKNIQYF	TGTGCCAGCAGTTTCACAGGGGAAGGAGCCAAAAACATTCAGTACTTC
TRBD1	18	-	TRBJ2-3	TRBV27	CASSSLRTGGTGTDTQYF	TGTGCCAGCAGTTCCCTCAGAACAGGGGGCACGGGGACAGATACGCAGTATTTT
-	15	-	TRBJ2-2	TRBV7-8	CASSLVGGPTGELFF	TGTGCCAGCAGCTTAGTCGGGGGTCCCACCGGGGAGCTGTTTTTT
-	14	-	TRBJ2-5	TRBV5-1	CASSYDSPGETQYF	TGCGCCAGCAGCTACGACAGTCCCGGCGAGACCCAGTACTTC
-	13	many	TRBJ2-3	TRBV20-1	CSPPRGPTDTQYF	TGCAGCCCACCCAGAGGGCCCACAGATACGCAGTATTTT
-	16	many	TRBJ1-6	TRBV20-1	CSARDPDYSYNSPLHF	TGCAGTGCTAGAGATCCGGATTACTCCTATAATTCACCCCTCCACTTT
-	12	many	TRBJ2-5	TRBV15	CATSRVQETQYF	TGTGCCACCAGCAGGGTACAAGAGACCCAGTACTTC
-	13	many	TRBJ2-5	TRBV19	CASSPAHQETQYF	TGTGCCAGTAGCCCAGCCCACCAAGAGACCCAGTACTTC
-	14	many	TRBJ1-6	TRBV28	CASGGGSYNSPLHF	TGTGCCAGCGGTGGCGGCTCCTATAATTCACCCCTCCACTTT
-	16	many	TRBJ1-1	TRBV7-2	CASSLYRTGSGTEAFF	TGTGCCAGCAGCCTATACCGAACAGGGAGCGGGACTGAAGCTTTCTTT
-	15	-	TRBJ2-2	TRBV3-1	CASSQDLTFTGELFF	TGTGCCAGCAGCCAAGATCTCACGTTCACCGGGGAGCTGTTTTTT
-	14	-	TRBJ2-3	TRBV12-3/TRBV12-4	CASSFEGITDTQYF	TGTGCCAGCAGTTTCGAGGGAATCACAGATACGCAGTATTTT
TRBD2	15	many	TRBJ2-7	TRBV5-4	CASSQVWTSGYEQYF	TGTGCCAGCAGCCAGGTTTGGACTAGCGGCTACGAGCAGTACTTC
TRBD2	15	-	TRBJ2-7	TRBV12-3/TRBV12-4	CASSQTSGTSYEQYF	TGTGCCAGCAGTCAGACTAGCGGGACCTCCTACGAGCAGTACTTC
-	17	many	TRBJ2-2	TRBV4-2	CASSQVGFLSVSGELFF	TGTGCCAGCAGCCAAGTTGGTTTTCTGTCGGTCTCCGGGGAGCTGTTTTTT
-	11	few	TRBJ1-6	TRBV7-9	CASSLAGPLHF	TGTGCCAGCAGCTTGGCAGGCCCCCTCCACTTT
-	15	few	TRBJ2-1	TRBV5-1	CASSLQGQSYNEQFF	TGCGCCAGCAGCTTGCAGGGCCAATCCTACAATGAGCAGTTCTTC
TRBD2	15	many	TRBJ2-1	TRBV12-3/TRBV12-4	CASRDTSGRAREQFF	TGTGCCAGCAGGGACACTAGCGGGAGGGCTCGTGAGCAGTTCTTC
-	17	many	TRBJ1-5	TRBV20-1	CSARDLMRAVSNQPQHF	TGCAGTGCTAGAGATCTTATGAGGGCAGTTAGCAATCAGCCCCAGCATTTT
-	14	few	TRBJ1-2	TRBV6-2/TRBV6-3	CASSQRMPNYGYTF	TGTGCCAGCAGTCAACGGATGCCTAACTATGGCTACACCTTC
-	16	few	TRBJ1-1	TRBV14	CASSQDKGRVNTEAFF	TGTGCCAGCAGCCAAGATAAGGGGCGGGTGAACACTGAAGCTTTCTTT
-	14	few	TRBJ1-5	TRBV27	CASSWGYSNQPQHF	TGTGCCAGCAGTTGGGGCTATAGCAATCAGCCCCAGCATTTT
-	14	many	TRBJ2-6	TRBV12-3/TRBV12-4	CASSLGSGANVLTF	TGTGCCAGCAGTTTGGGCTCTGGGGCCAACGTCCTGACTTTC
TRBD2	15	-	TRBJ2-3	TRBV7-9	CASSLGGRGTDTQYF	TGTGCCAGCAGCTTAGGCGGGAGAGGCACAGATACGCAGTATTTT
-	19	-	TRBJ2-2	TRBV5-5	CASSLTTFLDRGGVGELFF	TGTGCCAGCAGCTTGACTACATTCCTCGACAGGGGAGGGGTCGGGGAGCTGTTTTTT
TRBD1	16	-	TRBJ1-5	TRBV28	CASSHGTGVFNQPQHF	TGTGCCAGCAGTCACGGGACAGGGGTTTTCAATCAGCCCCAGCATTTT
-	15	few	TRBJ2-1	TRBV5-6	CASSLSQGFADEQFF	TGTGCCAGCAGCTTGAGTCAGGGATTCGCGGATGAGCAGTTCTTC
-	14	many	TRBJ1-5	TRBV7-9	CASSPGPNNQPQHF	TGTGCCAGCAGCCCCGGACCGAATAATCAGCCCCAGCATTTT
TRBD2	17	few	TRBJ2-2	TRBV9	CASSVQLGRSNTGELFF	TGTGCCAGCAGCGTCCAACTCGGGAGGTCGAACACCGGGGAGCTGTTTTTT
-	16	few	TRBJ2-7	TRBV23-1	CASSQVGVRRCNEQYF	TGCGCCAGCAGTCAGGTCGGGGTCAGGCGATGCAACGAGCAGTACTTC
TRBD2	15	-	TRBJ2-1	TRBV9	CACSVELAGGEEQFF	TGTGCCTGCAGCGTAGAACTAGCGGGAGGGGAAGAGCAGTTCTTC
-	13	few	TRBJ1-2	TRBV28	CASSFNVNYGYTF	TGTGCCAGCAGTTTCAACGTAAACTATGGCTACACCTTC
-	15	many	TRBJ1-1	TRBV20-1	CSVRPGALMNTEAFF	TGCAGTGTCAGACCTGGGGCCCTCATGAACACTGAAGCTTTCTTT
TRBD2	18	-	TRBJ2-7	TRBV4-1	CASSQDPGASGGSREQYF	TGCGCCAGCAGCCAAGACCCGGGAGCGTCGGGGGGAAGTCGCGAGCAGTACTTC
-	19	many	TRBJ2-1	TRBV4-1	CASSQPMIAPRRSWDEQFF	TGCGCCAGCAGCCAACCTATGATCGCCCCGCGCAGGAGCTGGGATGAGCAGTTCTTC
TRBD1	13	-	TRBJ2-5	TRBV20-1	CSAVGQGEETQYF	TGCAGTGCTGTCGGTCAGGGGGAAGAGACCCAGTACTTC
-	15	-	TRBJ2-3	TRBV7-6	CASSLEQARTDTQYF	TGTGCCAGCAGCTTAGAACAGGCCCGCACAGATACGCAGTATTTT
-	14	many	TRBJ2-7	TRBV5-1	CASSLSGYSYEQYF	TGCGCCAGCAGCCTTAGCGGTTACTCCTACGAGCAGTACTTC
-	16	few	TRBJ1-1	TRBV27	CASSGPRVGVNTEAFF	TGTGCCAGCAGTGGGCCCAGGGTAGGGGTAAACACTGAAGCTTTCTTT
-	14	few	TRBJ2-5	TRBV4-2	CASSQGVPGETQYF	TGTGCCAGCAGCCAAGGAGTTCCCGGGGAGACCCAGTACTTC
-	19	few	TRBJ1-5	TRBV28	CASSSTILDSGPYNQPQHF	TGTGCCAGCAGTTCTACTATCTTGGACTCTGGGCCATACAATCAGCCCCAGCATTTT
-	14	-	TRBJ2-7	TRBV18	CASSPGGGHYEQYF	TGTGCCAGCTCACCGGGAGGGGGCCACTACGAGCAGTACTTC
TRBD1	15	many	TRBJ1-2	TRBV6-6	CASSYPSTGGYGYTF	TGTGCCAGCAGTTACCCTTCGACAGGGGGCTATGGCTACACCTTC
-	11	-	TRBJ1-1	TRBV6-1	CASKLTGEAFF	TGTGCCAGCAAACTAACAGGTGAAGCTTTCTTT